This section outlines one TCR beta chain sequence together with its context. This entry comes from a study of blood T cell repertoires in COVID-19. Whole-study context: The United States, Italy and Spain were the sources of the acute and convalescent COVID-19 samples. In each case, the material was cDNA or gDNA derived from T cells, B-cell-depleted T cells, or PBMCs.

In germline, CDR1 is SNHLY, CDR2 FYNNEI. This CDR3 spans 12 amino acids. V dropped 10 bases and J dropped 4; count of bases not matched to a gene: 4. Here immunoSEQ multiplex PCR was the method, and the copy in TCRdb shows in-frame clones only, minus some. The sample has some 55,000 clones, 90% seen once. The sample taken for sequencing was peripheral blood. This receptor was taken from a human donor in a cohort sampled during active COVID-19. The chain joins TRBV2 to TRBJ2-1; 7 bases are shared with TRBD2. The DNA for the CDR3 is TGTGCCACCGTTAGCGGGTACAATGAGCAGTTCTTC. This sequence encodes CATVSGYNEQFF.